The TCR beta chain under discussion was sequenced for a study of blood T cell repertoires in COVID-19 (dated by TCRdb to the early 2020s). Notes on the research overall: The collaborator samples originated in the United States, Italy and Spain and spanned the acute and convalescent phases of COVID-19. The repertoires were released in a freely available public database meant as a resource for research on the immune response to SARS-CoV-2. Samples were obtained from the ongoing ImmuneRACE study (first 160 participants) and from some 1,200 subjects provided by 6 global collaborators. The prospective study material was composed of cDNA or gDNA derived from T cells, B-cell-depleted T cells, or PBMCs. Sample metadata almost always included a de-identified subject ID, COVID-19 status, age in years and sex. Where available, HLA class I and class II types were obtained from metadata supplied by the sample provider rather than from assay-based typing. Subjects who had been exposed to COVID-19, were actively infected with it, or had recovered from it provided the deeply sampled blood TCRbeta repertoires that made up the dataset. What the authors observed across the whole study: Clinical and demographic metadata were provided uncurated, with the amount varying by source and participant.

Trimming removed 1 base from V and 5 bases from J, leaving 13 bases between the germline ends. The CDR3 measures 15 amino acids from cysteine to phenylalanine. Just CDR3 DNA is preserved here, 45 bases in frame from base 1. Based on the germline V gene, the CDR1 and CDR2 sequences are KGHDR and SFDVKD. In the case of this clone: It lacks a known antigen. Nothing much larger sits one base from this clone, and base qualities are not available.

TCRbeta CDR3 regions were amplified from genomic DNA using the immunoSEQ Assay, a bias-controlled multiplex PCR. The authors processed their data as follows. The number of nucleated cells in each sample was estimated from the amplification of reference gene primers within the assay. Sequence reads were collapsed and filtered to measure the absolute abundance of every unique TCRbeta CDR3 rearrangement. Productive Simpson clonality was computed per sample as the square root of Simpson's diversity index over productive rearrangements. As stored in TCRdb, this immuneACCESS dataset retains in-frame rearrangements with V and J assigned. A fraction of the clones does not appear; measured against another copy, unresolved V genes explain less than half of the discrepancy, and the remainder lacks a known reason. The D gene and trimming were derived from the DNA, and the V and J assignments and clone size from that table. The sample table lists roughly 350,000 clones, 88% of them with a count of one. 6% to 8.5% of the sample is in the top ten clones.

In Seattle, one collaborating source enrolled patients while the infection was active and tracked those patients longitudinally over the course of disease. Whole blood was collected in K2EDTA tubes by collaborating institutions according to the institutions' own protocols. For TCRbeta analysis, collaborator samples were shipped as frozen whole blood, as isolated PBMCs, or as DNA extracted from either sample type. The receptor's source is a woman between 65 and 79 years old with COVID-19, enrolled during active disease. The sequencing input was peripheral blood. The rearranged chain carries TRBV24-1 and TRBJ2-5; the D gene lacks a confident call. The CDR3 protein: CATSDLPLGKETQYF. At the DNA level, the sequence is TGTGCCACCAGTGATTTACCGCTCGGTAAGGAGACCCAGTACTTC.